Shown below are 28 T cell receptor beta chains from a single sample sequenced in a study of metastatic and nonmetastatic thyroid tumors. The entire patient cohort was treatment-naive prior to thyroid surgery. TCRdb reanalyzed the PCR reads with MiXCR. The sample contains about 27,000 clones, around 20% of which appear only once. Source material: blood. The receptors derive from a male donor with papillary thyroid cancer or a benign thyroid nodule (not recorded which). Some clones in this sample may be carry-over from other donors' samples.

The table lists this clone with many counts. The V call is TRBV28, the J call TRBJ1-2; no definite D call. The V gene's germline CDR1 is MDHEN and CDR2 SYDVKM. V lost 7 bases to trimming and J lost 2 bases, with 5 bases between them. The CDR3 length is 11 residues. As DNA, the CDR3 is TGTGCCAGCATCGAGAACTATGGCTACACCTTC. Amino acid sequence: CASIENYGYTF.

The V call is TRBV20-1, the J call TRBJ1-1; possible D gene TRBD1, 6 bases. V shed 0 bases and J shed 4 bases, with 18 bases lying between them. CDR3 length: 16 amino acids. Looked up from germline, CDR1 is DFQATT and CDR2 is SNEGSKA (reference sequence). This CDR3 is CSARDQNREGGTEAFF. CDR3 nucleotide sequence: TGCAGTGCTAGAGATCAAAACAGGGAGGGCGGCACTGAAGCTTTCTTT.

This clone was recorded many times. This chain connects TRBV12-3 or TRBV12-4 to TRBJ2-1; D unresolved. Between the trimmed V and J ends, which lost 4 bases and 5 bases, there was a span of 3 bases. The CDR3 runs 11 residues. CDR3 sequence (DNA): TGTGCCAGCAGTTCCAACAATGAGCAGTTCTTC. It is translated as CASSSNNEQFF.

At least ten counts were recorded for this clone. The V gene is TRBV30, the J gene TRBJ1-1, with 7 bases that match TRBD1. This CDR3 comprises 14 residues. Germline trimming cut 4 bases from V and 0 bases from J; bases unmatched to any gene: 5. The germline gives CDR1 GTSNPN, CDR2 SVGIG (reference sequence). CDR3 sequence reads: CAWTRQGLNTEAFF. CDR3 nucleotide sequence: TGTGCCTGGACTCGACAGGGACTGAACACTGAAGCTTTCTTT.

The rearrangement links TRBV20-1 to TRBJ2-7; TRBD2 aligns across 8 bases. The CDR3 spans 15 residues. V shed 0 bases and J 8 bases; nucleotides not matched to a gene: 12. The germline gives CDR1 DFQATT, CDR2 SNEGSKA (reference sequence). The DNA of the CDR3 is TGCAGTGCTAGAGAAGCCAAGCGGGAGATCGGCAAGCAGTACTTC. It translates to CSAREAKREIGKQYF.

This clone showed up many times. The rearrangement joins TRBV7-6 to TRBJ2-1; 7 bases agree with TRBD1. CDR1 is SGHVS, CDR2 FNYEAQ, per germline. The CDR3 is made up of 13 amino acids. V was clipped by 4 bases and J by 9 bases; unmatched bases: 6. The CDR3 spells CASSSGQASEQFF. The DNA for the CDR3 is TGTGCCAGCAGCTCTGGACAGGCCTCTGAGCAGTTCTTC.

This clone came up a few times. V usage is TRBV6-1 and J usage is TRBJ1-5, with a tentative D call TRBD1 (5 bases). The CDR3 contains 16 residues. CDR1 is MNHNS, CDR2 SASEGT, per germline. Trimming removed 0 bases at V and 5 bases at J, with 14 bases between. In nucleotides, the CDR3 is TGTGCCAGCAGTGAAGCGCCTGGGTTGGGGCATCAGCCCCAGCATTTT. It codes for CASSEAPGLGHQPQHF.

This clone was seen many times. The chain uses TRBV10-1 and TRBJ2-3; a weak D match, TRBD1 (5 bases). Trimming stripped 3 bases from V and 7 bases from J, with 14 bases between. Germline V gene lookup returns CDR1 WNHNN and CDR2 SYGVQD (reference sequence). There are 14 residues in the CDR3. The CDR3 spells CASSDWGRANTQYF. The CDR3 coding sequence is TGCGCCAGCAGTGATTGGGGCAGGGCAAATACGCAGTATTTT.

This clone was detected only a few times. At one end the junction does not follow the germline gene, possibly because of a read error. Within the sample, other DNA sequences also encode this same CDR3. The chain couples TRBV24-1 to TRBJ2-2, with D possibly matching TRBD2 (5 bases). The CDR3 length is 15 residues. CDR1 and CDR2 (germline): KGHDR, SFDVKD. CDR3 amino acids: CATSDRAAHTGELFF. In DNA, the CDR3 is TGTGCCACCAGTGATCGGGCAGCTCACACTGGGGAGCTGTTTTTC.

In this sample, this clone turned up many times. A much larger clone lies one base from this, so it may be a read error. Additional DNA sequences in this sample encode the identical CDR3. The rearrangement links TRBV19 to TRBJ2-7, with TRBD1 matching 9 bases. CDR1 and CDR2 (germline): LNHDA, SQIVND (reference sequence). The CDR3 runs to 14 residues. Written as DNA, the CDR3 is TGCGCCAGTAGTAGCCACAGGGGGCTAGGGGAGCAGTACTTC. It translates to CASSSHRGLGEQYF.

By sample fraction, this clone is medium-sized. The V gene is TRBV28, the J gene TRBJ2-1, with 10 bases matching TRBD2. The CDR3 is 15 amino acids. CDR1 and CDR2 from the germline V gene are MDHEN and SYDVKM. J gave up 9 bases and V 5 bases, and 10 bases lay outside the gene matches. CDR3 nucleotide sequence: TGTGCCAGCAGTATCTTTGGTCTAGCGGGAGTTGAGCAGTTCTTC. Translated: CASSIFGLAGVEQFF. Full variable domain (outside the CDR3, taken from reference TRBV28 and TRBJ2-1): DVKVTQSSRYLVKRTGEKVFLECVQDMDHENMFWYRQDPGLGLRLIYFSYDVKMKEKGDIPEGYSVSREKKERFSLILESASTNQTSMYLCASSIFGLAGVEQFFGPGTRLTVL.

This clone was found many times. J is TRBJ2-3 and V is TRBV10-1; 9 nucleotides align to TRBD1. The CDR3 is made up of 15 amino acids. J lost 3 bases, V lost 0 bases, and 1 base had no gene match. The germline gives CDR1 WNHNN, CDR2 SYGVQD (reference sequence). CDR3 residues: CASSESGTGTDTQYF. The CDR3 nucleotides read TGCGCCAGCAGTGAGTCCGGGACAGGGACAGATACGCAGTATTTT.

This clone was observed many times. The chain links TRBV7-2 to TRBJ1-2; 8 positions agree with TRBD1. After removal of 2 bases from V and 7 bases from J, the junction contained 12 bases not matched to a gene. Germline CDR1 SGHTA, CDR2 FQGNSA. The CDR3 extends over 16 amino acids. The CDR3, as DNA: TGTGCCAGCAGCTTAACGGGGACAGGAGAGGCTACTGGCTACACCTTC. This gives the protein CASSLTGTGEATGYTF.

The genes are TRBV20-1 and TRBJ2-5, with 12 bases that match TRBD2. This CDR3 is 22 amino acids long. CDR1 is DFQATT, CDR2 SNEGSKA, per germline (reference sequence). The V gene end was trimmed by 1 base and the J gene end by 4 bases; junction bases not matched to a gene: 25. In nucleotides, the CDR3 is TGCAGTGCTAGAGCCCTAGCGGGGGGGCGCGAAATGAGGGAGAGGGTACGAGAGACCCAGTACTTC. Translated: CSARALAGGREMRERVRETQYF.

This clone was observed at least ten times. CDR3 protein: CASRVGSSGNTIYF. CDR3 bases: TGTGCCAGCAGAGTAGGGAGTTCGGGAAACACCATATATTTT. The chain recombines TRBV7-9 with TRBJ1-3; no clear D gene. Deletions cut 6 bases from V and 4 bases from J, with 13 bases between. This CDR3 comprises 14 residues. Germline loops: CDR1 SEHNR, CDR2 FQNEAQ (reference sequence).

This clone showed up many times. The J gene is TRBJ2-2, the V gene TRBV11-1; TRBD1 aligns across 10 bases. The CDR3 spans 16 residues. Germline loops: CDR1 SGHAT, CDR2 FQDESV (reference sequence). The ends lost 7 bases at V and 7 bases at J; junction bases unmatched: 12. The CDR3 spells CASTGRDRGDVGELFF. In DNA, the CDR3 is TGTGCCAGCACCGGAAGGGACAGGGGCGACGTCGGGGAGCTGTTTTTT.

This chain connects TRBV20-1 to TRBJ1-2; D is ambiguous. Germline V gene sequence: CDR1 DFQATT, CDR2 SNEGSKA (reference sequence). The CDR3 sequence is 14 residues long. The germline V and J ends were trimmed by 3 bases and 1 base, with 12 bases remaining between them. As DNA, the CDR3 is TGCAGTGCTAGTCCAGGAGGATTTAACTATGGCTACACCTTC. It codes for CSASPGGFNYGYTF.

In this sample, this clone turned up many times. The chain recombines TRBV30 with TRBJ1-1; perhaps TRBD1 as D (5 bases). The V and J ends lost 7 bases and 11 bases respectively, with 23 bases between them. Germline CDR1 reads GTSNPN; CDR2 reads SVGIG (reference sequence). The CDR3 covers 13 residues. DNA for the CDR3: TGTGCCTTTCGGCAGGGTATTCTTTCTGTGGCTTTCTTT. Translating gives CAFRQGILSVAFF.

The chain joins TRBV28 to TRBJ1-2; D unclear. The CDR3 totals 11 residues. Germline V gives CDR1 MDHEN, CDR2 SYDVKM. Written as DNA, the CDR3 is TGTCACAGCAGTTTAAAGGATGGCTACACCTTC. Its protein product is CHSSLKDGYTF.

The CDR3 nucleotides read TGCAGTTATAGCAGGCCCTCCTACGAGCAGTACTTC. It codes for CSYSRPSYEQYF. This rearrangement joins TRBV20-1 to TRBJ2-7, with D unclear. V was shortened by 8 bases and J by 0 bases, with 11 bases between the two germline ends. CDR3 length: 12 residues. Germline V gene sequence: CDR1 DFQATT, CDR2 SNEGSKA (reference sequence).

This clone was recorded many times. The rearrangement links TRBV11-1 to TRBJ2-5; 8 bases are a match to TRBD1. The CDR3 totals 18 residues. Germline values: CDR1 SGHAT, CDR2 FQDESV (reference sequence). Unmatched junction bases numbered 11, after V lost 1 base and J lost 1 base. As DNA, the CDR3 is TGTGCCAGCAGCTTAGACGGTGCCAGGGGGCGGACCCAAGAGACCCAGTACTTC. This codes for CASSLDGARGRTQETQYF.

V and J are TRBV6-1 and TRBJ1-2, with 9 positions matching TRBD1. Trimming took 3 bases from V and 9 from J; bases not matched to a gene: 11. CDR3 length: 15 residues. Germline V gene lookup returns CDR1 MNHNS and CDR2 SASEGT. The CDR3 reads CASSDRDRAIVSYTF. The DNA of the CDR3 is TGTGCCAGCAGTGATAGGGACAGGGCTATTGTAAGCTACACCTTC.

In regard to this clone: The CDR3 end shows no conserved phenylalanine or tryptophan, and so a read error is likely. The J gene is TRBJ1-2, the V gene TRBV12-3 or TRBV12-4, with unresolved D. The CDR3 contains 15 residues. The CDR3 nucleotides are TGTGACAGCAGTTTAGGCCGCGAAGCTAACTATGGCTACACCTTG. Amino acid sequence: CDSSLGREANYGYTL.

This clone was counted ten times or more. The V gene is TRBV7-6, the J gene TRBJ1-2, with unresolved D. V was clipped by 4 bases and J by 3 bases, with 12 bases between them. The CDR3 has 14 residues. Germline-derived CDR1 and CDR2 are SGHVS and FNYEAQ. CDR3 sequence reads: CASSSDGSYYGYTF. The CDR3 region has the DNA TGTGCCAGCAGCTCGGACGGGTCTTACTATGGCTACACCTTC. The variable domain in full, with the rest retrieved from reference TRBV7-6 and TRBJ1-2, is GAGVSQSPRYKVTKRGQDVALRCDPISGHVSLYWYRQALGQGPEFLTYFNYEAQQDKSGLPNDRFSAERPEGSISTLTIQRTEQRDSAMYRCASSSDGSYYGYTFGSGTRLTVV.

This clone was seen ten or more times. CDR3 sequence (DNA): TGTGCCAGCAGCAGGGAGGGTAGAGTGTCACCCCTCCACTTT. It codes for CASSREGRVSPLHF. The V call is TRBV12-3 or TRBV12-4, the J call TRBJ1-6, with a tentative D call TRBD1 (5 bases). V lost 6 bases to trimming and J lost 10 bases, with 16 bases between them. CDR3 length equals 14 residues.

The CDR3 here is CSARDRPGIRCGNEQFF. The CDR3 DNA follows: TGCAGTGCTAGAGACAGGCCCGGTATACGCTGCGGCAATGAGCAGTTCTTC. The chain employs TRBV20-1 and TRBJ2-1, with no clear D. Germline assignment: CDR1 DFQATT and CDR2 SNEGSKA (reference sequence). This CDR3 is 17 amino acids long. V was shortened by 0 bases and J by 6 bases, with 21 bases between the two germline ends.

This clone was picked up many times. The rearrangement uses TRBV5-1 and TRBJ1-3; 10 bases fit TRBD1. The junction had 6 bases not matched to a gene; V was cut back by 3 bases and J by 0 bases. This CDR3 has 17 residues. CDR1 SGHRS and CDR2 YFSETQ come from the germline V gene. The CDR3 protein is CASSSTDRGPSGNTIYF. DNA for the CDR3: TGCGCCAGCAGCTCGACCGACAGGGGGCCCTCTGGAAACACCATATATTTT.

This chain connects TRBV19 to TRBJ2-6; D may be TRBD2 (5 bases). CDR1 is LNHDA and CDR2 is SQIVND in the germline V gene (reference sequence). The CDR3 contains 16 residues. With 3 bases removed from V and 0 bases from J, the gap between germline ends came to 9 bases. DNA of the CDR3: TGTGCCAGTAGTATCGAGGGCGGCTCTGGGGCCAACGTCCTGACTTTC. It specifies CASSIEGGSGANVLTF. Drawing the rest from reference TRBV19 and TRBJ2-6, the complete variable domain is DGGITQSPKYLFRKEGQNVTLSCEQNLNHDAMYWYRQDPGQGLRLIYYSQIVNDFQKGDIAEGYSVSREKKESFPLTVTSAQKNPTAFYLCASSIEGGSGANVLTFGAGSRLTVL.